This T cell receptor (beta chain) was recovered during a study of blood T cell repertoires in COVID-19 (dated by TCRdb to about 2020). For context, the study as a whole: Collaborator samples came from the United States, Italy and Spain and covered acute and convalescent phases of COVID-19. The material from the prospective study consisted of cDNA or gDNA derived from T cells, B-cell-depleted T cells, or PBMCs. The dataset comprised deeply sampled blood TCRbeta repertoires from subjects exposed to, actively infected with, or recovered from COVID-19. The repertoires were released in a freely available public database intended as a resource for research on the immune response to SARS-CoV-2. The samples were drawn from two sources: the first 160 participants of the ongoing ImmuneRACE study, and fewer than 1,500 subjects contributed by 6 global collaborators. Sample metadata almost always included a de-identified subject ID, COVID-19 status, age in years and sex. Where available, HLA class I and class II types were taken from metadata supplied by the sample provider and were not determined by assay-based typing. What the study reported, not specific to this receptor: The quantity of clinical and demographic metadata differed by source and by participant and was supplied without curation.

CDR1 and CDR2, per the germline V gene (reference sequence), are LGHDT and YNNKEL. V lost 4 bases and J lost 7 bases, and the count of bases not matched to a germline gene is 4. Spanning cysteine to phenylalanine, the CDR3 consists of 14 amino acids. The DNA shown is the 42-base CDR3, in frame from base 1. The immunoSEQ Assay, a bias-controlled multiplex PCR, was used to amplify TCRbeta CDR3 regions from genomic DNA. Turning to the authors' computational methods: The number of nucleated cells in each sample was estimated by amplification of reference gene primers within the assay. To quantify the absolute abundance of each unique TCRbeta CDR3 rearrangement, sequence reads were collapsed and filtered. For each sample, productive Simpson clonality was calculated as the square root of Simpson's diversity index across productive rearrangements. TCRdb mirrors the immuneACCESS table, restricted to in-frame sequences. Some clones are absent from its copies; in checked studies, under half trace to an unresolved V gene, and the reason for the others is unknown. Clonal size and the V and J genes are those of that table, whereas D and trimming came from the DNA. In all, the sample holds about 500,000 clones, and about 88% of those were seen once. The ten biggest clones cover 0.9% of the sample.

One collaborating source in Seattle enrolled patients while the patients were actively infected and followed the patients over time throughout the course of disease. Whole blood was collected in K2EDTA tubes by collaborating institutions according to the institutions' own protocols. For TCRbeta analysis, collaborators shipped samples as frozen whole blood, isolated PBMCs, or DNA extracted from either of those sample types. Details on this clone: It has no known antigen specificity. There are no base qualities to consult, and no much larger clone falls within one base.

The V gene is TRBV3-1 (or the pseudogene TRBV3-2) and the J gene is TRBJ2-1; the central 10 bases match TRBD2. Sequenced material: peripheral blood. The TCR was taken from a man aged 18 to 30 with COVID-19, enrolled during active disease. CDR3 protein: CASSLQREGNEQFF. DNA sequence: TGTGCCAGCAGCCTCCAGCGGGAGGGGAATGAGCAGTTCTTC.